These 28 T cell receptor beta chains were sequenced from one sample in a study of somatic mutations in cytotoxic T cells in rheumatoid arthritis. TCRdb's table, derived via immunoSEQ multiplex PCR, lists solely in-frame clones and lacks some. The sample yields 5,500 to 6,500 clones, around four fifths seen once. Sequenced: CD8+ T cells sorted from blood. The receptor set was obtained from an adult with rheumatoid arthritis.

The gene calls are TRBV6-5 and TRBJ1-6; no reliable D call. Trimming pared 7 bases from V and 11 bases from J, leaving 18 bases between. Germline-derived CDR1 and CDR2 are MNHEY and SVGAGI. The CDR3 runs 14 residues. The CDR3, as DNA: TGTGCCAGCAAATACGGCCCCCAAGGCACACCCCTCCACTTT. Translating it yields CASKYGPQGTPLHF.

The rearrangement joins TRBV28 to TRBJ2-5, with D tentatively TRBD1 or TRBD2 (6 bases each). Germline CDR1 reads MDHEN; CDR2 reads SYDVKM. The CDR3 is 14 amino acids. Trimming cost V 6 bases and J 5 bases, with 16 bases left between them. The chain's CDR3 is CASRRRDKRETQYF. DNA of the CDR3: TGTGCCAGCAGACGGCGGGACAAAAGGGAGACCCAGTACTTC.

The chain recombines TRBV30 with TRBJ1-5, with a possible D match to TRBD1 (5 bases). V lost 0 bases, J lost 2 bases, and 11 bases lay in between. This CDR3 has 15 amino acids. The germline gives CDR1 GTSNPN, CDR2 SVGIG (reference sequence). The CDR3 nucleotides are TGTGCCTGGAGTGTAGTGGGGCAGGGCAATCAGCCCCAGCATTTT. Protein: CAWSVVGQGNQPQHF. The whole variable domain, remainder taken from reference TRBV30 and TRBJ1-5, is SQTIHQWPATLVQPVGSPLSLECTVEGTSNPNLYWYRQAAGRGLQLLFYSVGIGQISSEVPQNLSASRPQDRQFILSSKKLLLSDSGFYLCAWSVVGQGNQPQHFGDGTRLSIL.

This sequence joins TRBV7-6 and TRBJ1-1, with TRBD1 matching 9 bases. The J segment lost 5 bases and the V segment lost 5 bases, leaving 6 bases of the junction unmatched. Germline-derived CDR1 and CDR2 are SGHVS and FNYEAQ. The CDR3 is made up of 14 amino acids. The CDR3 DNA follows: TGTGCCAGCAGCCCGGGACAGGGTATGACTGAAGCTTTCTTT. This sequence encodes CASSPGQGMTEAFF.

J is TRBJ2-7 and V is TRBV6-5; weak D call: TRBD1 (5 bases). Germline lookup yields CDR1 MNHEY and CDR2 SVGAGI. The V end was cut by 8 bases, the J end by 1 base, with 12 bases between. CDR3 length: 13 amino acids. Here the CDR3 DNA reads TGTGCCAGCTCCCTCTACAGGTCCTACGAGCAGTACTTC. As protein: CASSLYRSYEQYF.

Only one count was recorded for this clone. The chain uses TRBV27 and TRBJ1-2; 7 bases are a match to TRBD1. Looked up from germline, CDR1 is MNHEY and CDR2 is SMNVEV (reference sequence). V was clipped by 6 bases and J by 4 bases; unmatched bases: 11. CDR3 length: 15 residues. The CDR3 reads CASSQGDVEFYGYTF. CDR3 coding DNA: TGTGCCAGCAGCCAGGGGGACGTGGAATTCTATGGCTACACCTTC.

The V and J genes are TRBV29-1 and TRBJ2-5; 7 bases are a match to TRBD1. This CDR3 comprises 18 residues. Germline V gene data show CDR1 as SQVTM and CDR2 as ANQGSEA. Germline trimming cut 1 base from V and 5 bases from J; bases unmatched to any gene: 19. CDR3 sequence (DNA): TGCAGCGTTGAAGGTTGGACAGGTGGGGCTAGGGGTTACGAGACCCAGTACTTC. Translation gives CSVEGWTGGARGYETQYF.

The rearrangement uses TRBV7-8 and TRBJ1-3; D remains ambiguous. CDR3 length: 17 residues. Between the trimmed V and J ends, which lost 3 bases and 0 bases, there was a span of 15 bases. The germline gives CDR1 SGHVS, CDR2 FQNEAQ. For the CDR3, the DNA is TGTGCCAGCAGCTTGCCAACACTTCCCTTCTCTGGAAACACCATATATTTT. Its protein is CASSLPTLPFSGNTIYF.

J is TRBJ2-4 and V is TRBV7-2, with TRBD2 matching over 10 bases. Germline-derived CDR1 and CDR2 are SGHTA and FQGNSA. With V trimmed by 1 base and J by 8 bases, 17 bases remained unmatched. The CDR3 is 19 amino acids. In DNA form, the CDR3 reads TGTGCCAGCAGCTTAGGAATTGGTAGGAGCGGGGGGGCGTGGGACATTCAGTACTTC. It encodes CASSLGIGRSGGAWDIQYF.

The chain uses TRBV7-9 and TRBJ2-3; tentatively, D is TRBD2 (6 bases). Germline lookup yields CDR1 SEHNR and CDR2 FQNEAQ (reference sequence). This CDR3 spans 16 amino acids. V gave up 0 bases and J gave up 2 bases, with 12 bases separating them. CDR3 amino acids: CASSLAGTGYTDTQYF. For the CDR3, the DNA is TGTGCCAGCAGCTTAGCAGGGACTGGATACACAGATACGCAGTATTTT. Complete variable domain (other parts from reference TRBV7-9 and TRBJ2-3): DTGVSQNPRHKITKRGQNVTFRCDPISEHNRLYWYRQTLGQGPEFLTYFQNEAQLEKSRLLSDRFSAERPKGSFSTLEIQRTEQGDSAMYLCASSLAGTGYTDTQYFGPGTRLTVL.

The rearrangement joins TRBV9 to TRBJ2-3; 7 nucleotides line up with TRBD2. CDR1 is SGDLS and CDR2 is YYNGEE in the germline V gene. Trimming at V came to 0 bases and at J to 4 bases, leaving 8 bases not matched to a gene. The CDR3 spans 16 residues. In nucleotides, the CDR3 is TGTGCCAGCAGCGTAGAGCTCGCGGGGGTCTCAGATACGCAGTATTTT. Encoded protein: CASSVELAGVSDTQYF.

This clone was picked up a small number of times. J is TRBJ1-1 and V is TRBV25-1; the D is unclear. Trimming removed 3 bases at V and 6 bases at J, with 14 bases between. This CDR3 contains 14 residues. Germline V gene data show CDR1 as MGHDK and CDR2 as SYGVNS. CDR3 sequence reads: CASSENGEAAEAFF. CDR3 in DNA: TGTGCCAGCAGTGAGAACGGGGAGGCGGCTGAAGCTTTCTTT.

The chain carries TRBV13 and TRBJ1-2; D possibly corresponds to TRBD1 (6 bases). The V end lost 0 bases, the J end lost 6 bases, and 14 bases lay between the germline ends. The CDR3 is 15 residues long. Germline V CDR1 and CDR2: PRHDT, FYEKMQ (reference sequence). The DNA for the CDR3 is TGTGCCAGCAGCTTAGGAGGCAGGGGATGGGATGGCTACACCTTC. It translates to CASSLGGRGWDGYTF.

The gene calls are TRBV27 and TRBJ2-7; D ambiguous. Germline assignment: CDR1 MNHEY and CDR2 SMNVEV (reference sequence). Trimming took off 5 bases at V and 3 bases at J, with 11 bases between the two ends. CDR3 length: 13 amino acids. CDR3 nucleotides: TGTGCCAGCAGTGATTTGGGCGTCTACGAGCAGTACTTC. Translation gives CASSDLGVYEQYF.

V usage is TRBV28 and J usage is TRBJ2-1, with 9 bases aligning to TRBD2. Per the germline V gene, CDR1 is MDHEN and CDR2 is SYDVKM. Trimming took 6 bases from V and 9 from J; bases not matched to a gene: 3. This CDR3 is 12 amino acids long. CDR3 protein: CASRPAGGEQFF. CDR3 nucleotides: TGTGCCAGCAGACCAGCGGGGGGTGAGCAGTTCTTC.

The chain combines TRBV7-9 with TRBJ1-1, with D possibly matching TRBD1 (6 bases). Germline values: CDR1 SEHNR, CDR2 FQNEAQ (reference sequence). The CDR3 runs 15 residues. Deletions cut 2 bases from V and 4 bases from J, with 14 bases between. This CDR3 reads CASSLPAPGATEAFF. The DNA for the CDR3 is TGTGCCAGCAGCTTACCAGCTCCAGGGGCCACTGAAGCTTTCTTT.

The chain is built from TRBV19 and TRBJ1-3, with unresolved D. This CDR3 is built from 15 residues. Looked up from germline, CDR1 is LNHDA and CDR2 is SQIVND (reference sequence). The germline V and J ends were trimmed by 3 bases and 4 bases, with 13 bases remaining between them. The CDR3, as DNA: TGTGCCAGTAGTATCGATGCTTCGAGGGGAAACACCATATATTTT. Residues: CASSIDASRGNTIYF.

V usage is TRBV6-1 and J usage is TRBJ1-1; no reliable D call. The CDR3 contains 17 residues. Germline CDR1 reads MNHNS; CDR2 reads SASEGT. Trimming removed 0 bases at V and 1 base at J, with 15 bases between. This CDR3 is CASSEALHGSPNTEAFF. The DNA of the CDR3 is TGTGCCAGCAGTGAAGCGCTCCATGGGAGTCCGAACACTGAAGCTTTCTTT.

The gene calls are TRBV10-3 and TRBJ2-5; D possibly matches TRBD1 or TRBD2 (5 bases each). Germline V gives CDR1 ENHRY, CDR2 SYGVKD. The CDR3 runs 15 residues. Trimming pared 4 bases from V and 5 bases from J, leaving 17 bases between. The CDR3 nucleotides read TGTGCCATCAGTGGGACTTGGGCAGGGAAGGAGACCCAGTACTTC. Protein: CAISGTWAGKETQYF.

The chain uses TRBV28 and TRBJ1-1, with 7 bases lining up with TRBD1. Germline-derived CDR1 and CDR2 are MDHEN and SYDVKM. With 2 bases clipped from V and 3 bases from J, the junction kept 9 bases outside the gene matches. The CDR3 totals 16 residues. CDR3 nucleotides: TGTGCCAGCAGTTTAGGGAAGGGGGCGTATGACACTGAAGCTTTCTTT. It specifies CASSLGKGAYDTEAFF. The whole variable domain, filled in from reference TRBV28 and TRBJ1-1, reads DVKVTQSSRYLVKRTGEKVFLECVQDMDHENMFWYRQDPGLGLRLIYFSYDVKMKEKGDIPEGYSVSREKKERFSLILESASTNQTSMYLCASSLGKGAYDTEAFFGQGTRLTVV.

DNA of the CDR3: TGCGCCAGCAGCTTGTCAGGGTATTCGGCCAAAAACATTCAGTACTTC. Translating gives CASSLSGYSAKNIQYF. This sequence joins TRBV5-1 and TRBJ2-4, with D perhaps TRBD1 (5 bases). Germline CDR1 SGHRS, CDR2 YFSETQ. The CDR3 totals 16 residues. V was shortened by 1 base and J by 1 base, with 12 bases between the two germline ends.

The CDR3 region is CASSLLRSTDTQYF. In nucleotides, the CDR3 is TGTGCCAGCAGTTTATTGAGGTCGACAGATACGCAGTATTTT. The V gene is TRBV28, the J gene TRBJ2-3; D is unresolved. Germline CDR1 is MDHEN and CDR2 is SYDVKM. The length of the CDR3 is 14 residues. V shed 1 base and J shed 3 bases, with 8 bases lying between them.

This clone occurred once. This sequence joins TRBV4-1 and TRBJ1-1; D might be TRBD1 (5 bases). The CDR3 is 14 amino acids. Trimming removed 6 bases at V and 4 bases at J, with 15 bases between. CDR1 and CDR2 (germline): MGHRA, YSYEKL. CDR3 sequence: CASRLQVESTEAFF. The CDR3 DNA is TGCGCCAGCAGACTACAGGTGGAATCCACTGAAGCTTTCTTT.

The CDR3 sequence is CASNWTPRTEQFF. The CDR3 bases are TGTGCCAGCAACTGGACACCCCGTACTGAGCAGTTCTTC. The chain uses TRBV6-5 and TRBJ2-1; possibly TRBD1 for D (5 bases). Germline lookup yields CDR1 MNHEY and CDR2 SVGAGI. This CDR3 contains 13 residues. Trimming left V 7 bases short and J 9 bases short, with 16 bases between.

This clone was recorded once. The chain joins TRBV5-6 to TRBJ2-5, with TRBD2 as a possible D gene (6 bases). Germline loops: CDR1 SGHDT, CDR2 YYEEEE. The CDR3 extends over 17 amino acids. V lost 3 bases and J 5 bases, leaving 23 bases between the germline ends. CDR3 sequence reads: CASSSLYSGSRGETQYF. The CDR3 DNA is TGTGCCAGCAGCTCCCTATACTCCGGGAGCCGTGGCGAGACCCAGTACTTC. The full variable domain, with the rest looked up from reference TRBV5-6 and TRBJ2-5, is DAGVTQSPTHLIKTRGQQVTLRCSPKSGHDTVSWYQQALGQGPQFIFQYYEEEERQRGNFPDRFSGHQFPNYSSELNVNALLLGDSALYLCASSSLYSGSRGETQYFGPGTRLLVL.

The rearrangement joins TRBV6-5 to TRBJ1-2; TRBD1 matches at 9 bases. This CDR3 has 16 amino acids. After removal of 0 bases from V and 2 bases from J, the junction contained 4 bases not matched to a gene. Per the germline V gene, CDR1 is MNHEY and CDR2 is SVGAGI. The CDR3 DNA reads as TGTGCCAGCAGTTACTCGTCCGGGACAGGGAACTATGGCTACACCTTC. This codes for CASSYSSGTGNYGYTF.

This chain joins TRBV7-6 and TRBJ2-5, with D tentatively TRBD2 (7 bases). Germline CDR1 reads SGHVS; CDR2 reads FNYEAQ. Trimming removed 0 bases from V and 5 bases from J, with 16 bases in between. This CDR3 is built from 16 residues. The CDR3 loop reads CASSLARGGTAETQYF. CDR3 in DNA: TGTGCCAGCAGCTTAGCGAGGGGGGGAACGGCGGAGACCCAGTACTTC.

The genes are TRBV9 and TRBJ2-6; D may be TRBD2 (5 bases). The CDR3 is 18 amino acids. Germline CDR1 reads SGDLS; CDR2 reads YYNGEE. V lost 0 bases and J 0 bases, leaving 13 bases between the germline ends. Here the CDR3 reads CASSVGVALGSGANVLTF. CDR3 in DNA: TGTGCCAGCAGCGTAGGGGTAGCGCTCGGCTCTGGGGCCAACGTCCTGACTTTC.